The next 5 T cell receptor beta chains were all read from a single sample in a study of long-term antiretroviral therapy in people with HIV. They ran version v3.0 of the immunoSEQ assay at survey level. Assay used: immunoSEQ multiplex PCR; TCRdb lists only in-frame clones, some missing. The sample lists over 35,000 clones, approximately 80% occurring once. Source: unsorted PBMCs, taken 3.4 years after starting antiretroviral therapy. These receptor sequences come from a man between 25 and 39 years old with HIV.

The rearrangement uses TRBV9 and TRBJ2-3; TRBD1 or TRBD2 may be the D gene (6 bases each). V was shortened by 0 bases and J by 6 bases, with 17 bases between the two germline ends. The CDR3 covers 16 residues. Germline loops: CDR1 SGDLS, CDR2 YYNGEE. CDR3 DNA sequence: TGTGCCAGCAGCGTAGAGGTTGGGGGGCTTGGGGATACGCAGTATTTT. It encodes CASSVEVGGLGDTQYF.

The genes are TRBV27 and TRBJ2-1; possible D gene TRBD2, 5 bases. This CDR3 is 15 amino acids long. Germline V CDR1 and CDR2: MNHEY, SMNVEV (reference sequence). V lost 2 bases and J lost 6, with 14 bases in between. The CDR3 loop is CASSLQSGLANEQFF. For the CDR3, the DNA is TGTGCCAGCAGTTTACAGTCTGGGCTAGCCAATGAGCAGTTCTTC.

This clone showed up just once. The chain recombines TRBV29-1 with TRBJ2-3; 8 bases are a match to TRBD1. V was clipped by 2 bases and J by 6 bases; unmatched bases: 19. CDR1 SQVTM and CDR2 ANQGSEA come from the germline V gene. There are 18 residues in the CDR3. The CDR3 sequence: CSVENRGSVWGSRDTQYF. The CDR3 DNA sequence: TGCAGCGTTGAAAACAGGGGGTCGGTGTGGGGGTCACGGGATACGCAGTATTTT.

V and J are TRBV18 and TRBJ1-4, with D possibly being TRBD1 (5 bases). Germline V gene sequence: CDR1 KGHSH, CDR2 LQKENI. V was clipped by 4 bases and J by 8 bases, with 11 bases between them. This CDR3 contains 13 residues. CDR3 nucleotide sequence: TGTGCCAGCTCACGCACACAGGAGGAAAAACTGTTTTTT. Residues: CASSRTQEEKLFF.

Only a few counts were recorded for this clone. The CDR3 nucleotides are TGTGCCAGCAGCCCTGATAGCGGGAGATACGAGCAGTACTTC. It is translated as CASSPDSGRYEQYF. The chain joins TRBV5-4 to TRBJ2-7; 9 positions agree with TRBD2. V dropped 4 bases and J dropped 4; count of bases not matched to a gene: 6. The CDR3 is made up of 14 amino acids. Germline assignment: CDR1 SGHNT and CDR2 YYREEE (reference sequence).